This TCR beta chain appears in the sequencing data of a study of cytomegalovirus exposure and HLA in healthy donors. Study outcomes and limitations: Three chains linked to CMV were shown in vitro to be specific for CMV antigens.

Researchers ran the PCR with 60 Vbeta and 13 Jbeta primers. Method: immunoSEQ multiplex PCR; TCRdb's copy keeps in-frame clones and lacks some. This table has some 200,000 clones, more than 85% appearing once. Note on this clone: Its antigen is not known.

CDR1 and CDR2 (germline): SGHVS, FQNEAQ. The junction had 5 bases not matched to a gene; V was cut back by 0 bases and J by 0 bases. The CDR3 totals 16 residues. V gene TRBV7-8 combines with J gene TRBJ2-7; 7 bases are a match to TRBD1. The sequence was obtained from a girl under three years old in good health and CMV-seronegative. The material sequenced was PBMCs. DNA of the CDR3: TGTGCCAGCAGCTTAGCAACAGGGGCCCTCTCCTACGAGCAGTACTTC. This translates into CASSLATGALSYEQYF. The full variable domain, rest sourced from reference TRBV7-8 and TRBJ2-7, is GAGVSQSPRYKVAKRGQDVALRCDPISGHVSLFWYQQALGQGPEFLTYFQNEAQLDKSGLPSDRFFAERPEGSVSTLKIQRTQQEDSAVYLCASSLATGALSYEQYFGPGTRLTVT.